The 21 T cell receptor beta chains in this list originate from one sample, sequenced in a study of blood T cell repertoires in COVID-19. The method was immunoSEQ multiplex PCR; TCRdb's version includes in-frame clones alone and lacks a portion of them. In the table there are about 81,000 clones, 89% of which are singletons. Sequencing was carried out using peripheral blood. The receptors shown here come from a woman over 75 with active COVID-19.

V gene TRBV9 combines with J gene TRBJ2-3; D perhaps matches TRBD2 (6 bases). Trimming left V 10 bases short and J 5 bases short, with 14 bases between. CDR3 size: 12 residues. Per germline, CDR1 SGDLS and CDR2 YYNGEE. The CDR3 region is CASGGDGDTQYF. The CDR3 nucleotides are TGTGCCTCGGGCGGGGATGGAGATACGCAGTATTTT.

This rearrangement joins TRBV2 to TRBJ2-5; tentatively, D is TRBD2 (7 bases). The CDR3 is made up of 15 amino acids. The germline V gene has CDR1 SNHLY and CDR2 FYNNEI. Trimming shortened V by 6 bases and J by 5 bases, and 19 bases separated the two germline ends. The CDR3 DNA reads TGTGCCAGCAGCAGGGGACTAACCTTCGGGGAGACCCAGTACTTC. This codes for CASSRGLTFGETQYF.

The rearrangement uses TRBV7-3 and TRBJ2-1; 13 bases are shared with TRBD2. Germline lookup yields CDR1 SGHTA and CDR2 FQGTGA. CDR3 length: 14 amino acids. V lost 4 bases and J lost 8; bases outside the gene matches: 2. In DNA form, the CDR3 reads TGTGCCAGCAGCTGGACTAGCGGGAGCTATGAGCAGTTCTTC. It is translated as CASSWTSGSYEQFF.

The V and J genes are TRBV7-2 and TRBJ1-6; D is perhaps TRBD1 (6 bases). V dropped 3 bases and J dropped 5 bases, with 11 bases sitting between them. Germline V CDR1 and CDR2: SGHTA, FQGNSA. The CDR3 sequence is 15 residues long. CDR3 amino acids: CASSFQGQNNSPLHF. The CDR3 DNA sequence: TGTGCCAGCAGCTTCCAAGGACAGAATAATTCACCCCTCCACTTT. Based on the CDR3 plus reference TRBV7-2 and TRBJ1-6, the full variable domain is GAGVSQSPSNKVTEKGKDVELRCDPISGHTALYWYRQSLGQGLEFLIYFQGNSAPDKSGLPSDRFSAERTGGSVSTLTIQRTQQEDSAVYLCASSFQGQNNSPLHFGNGTRLTVT.

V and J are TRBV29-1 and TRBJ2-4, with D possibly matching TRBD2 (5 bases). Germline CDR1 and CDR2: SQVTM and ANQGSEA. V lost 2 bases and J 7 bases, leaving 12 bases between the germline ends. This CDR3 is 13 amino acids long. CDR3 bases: TGCAGCGTTGAACGGGGTAATCGGAACATTCAGTACTTC. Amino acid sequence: CSVERGNRNIQYF.

CDR3 region: CASSISRDRDTYEQYF. CDR3 DNA sequence: TGTGCCAGTAGTATAAGCCGGGACAGGGATACCTACGAGCAGTACTTC. The chain is built from TRBV19 and TRBJ2-7; TRBD1 matches 9 bases. Trimming removed 2 bases from V and 2 bases from J; junction bases left unmatched: 7. The V gene's germline CDR1 is LNHDA and CDR2 SQIVND (reference sequence). The CDR3 is 16 residues long.

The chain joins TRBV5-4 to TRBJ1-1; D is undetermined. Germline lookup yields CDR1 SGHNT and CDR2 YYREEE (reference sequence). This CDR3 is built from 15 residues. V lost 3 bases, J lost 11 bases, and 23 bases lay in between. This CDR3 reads CASSSSGAGPFRAFF. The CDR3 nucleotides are TGTGCCAGCAGCTCATCGGGTGCGGGCCCCTTTAGGGCTTTCTTT.

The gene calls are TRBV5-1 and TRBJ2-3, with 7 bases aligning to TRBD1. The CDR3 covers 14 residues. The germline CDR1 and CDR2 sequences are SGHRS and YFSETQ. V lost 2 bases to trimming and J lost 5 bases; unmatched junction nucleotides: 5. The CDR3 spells CASSLPRQGDTQYF. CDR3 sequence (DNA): TGCGCCAGCAGCTTACCCCGACAGGGAGATACGCAGTATTTT.

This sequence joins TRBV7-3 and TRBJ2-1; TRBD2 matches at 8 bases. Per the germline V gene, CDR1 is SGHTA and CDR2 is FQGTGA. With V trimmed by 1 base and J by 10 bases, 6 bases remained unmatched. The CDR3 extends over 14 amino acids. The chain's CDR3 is CASSLNGRADEQFF. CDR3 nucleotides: TGTGCCAGCAGCTTAAACGGGAGGGCCGACGAGCAGTTCTTC.

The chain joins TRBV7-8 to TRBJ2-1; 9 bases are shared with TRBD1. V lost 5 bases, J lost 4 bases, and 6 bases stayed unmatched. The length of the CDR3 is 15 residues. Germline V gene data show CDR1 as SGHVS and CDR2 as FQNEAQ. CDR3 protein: CASSIRDRVYNEQFF. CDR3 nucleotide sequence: TGTGCCAGCAGCATAAGGGACAGGGTGTACAATGAGCAGTTCTTC.

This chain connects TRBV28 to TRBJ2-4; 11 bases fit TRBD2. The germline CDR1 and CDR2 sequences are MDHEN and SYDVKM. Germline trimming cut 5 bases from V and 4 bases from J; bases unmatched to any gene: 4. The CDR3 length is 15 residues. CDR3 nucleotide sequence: TGTGCCAGCAGTCCCGGGACTAGCGGTAAAAACATTCAGTACTTC. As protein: CASSPGTSGKNIQYF.

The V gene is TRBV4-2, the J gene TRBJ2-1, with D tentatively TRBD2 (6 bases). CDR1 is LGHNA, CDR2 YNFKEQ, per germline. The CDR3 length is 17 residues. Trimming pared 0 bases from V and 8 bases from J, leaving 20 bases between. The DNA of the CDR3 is TGTGCCAGCAGCCAAGATAGCGGCCGGGACCTGCTGGATGAGCAGTTCTTC. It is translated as CASSQDSGRDLLDEQFF.

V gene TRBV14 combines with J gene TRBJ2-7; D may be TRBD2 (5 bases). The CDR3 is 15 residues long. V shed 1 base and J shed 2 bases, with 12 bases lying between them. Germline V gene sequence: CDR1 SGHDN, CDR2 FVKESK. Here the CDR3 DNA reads TGTGCCAGCAGCCAAGGGGAGAGATTGACCTACGAGCAGTACTTC. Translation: CASSQGERLTYEQYF. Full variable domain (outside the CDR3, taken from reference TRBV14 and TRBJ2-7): EAGVTQFPSHSVIEKGQTVTLRCDPISGHDNLYWYRRVMGKEIKFLLHFVKESKQDESGMPNNRFLAERTGGTYSTLKVQPAELEDSGVYFCASSQGERLTYEQYFGPGTRLTVT.

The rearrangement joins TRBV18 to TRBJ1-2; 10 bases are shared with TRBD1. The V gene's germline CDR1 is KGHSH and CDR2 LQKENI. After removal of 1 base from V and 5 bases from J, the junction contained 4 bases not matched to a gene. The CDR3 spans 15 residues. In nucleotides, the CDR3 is TGTGCCAGCTCACCACAAGACAGGGGGCTTTATGGCTACACCTTC. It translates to CASSPQDRGLYGYTF.

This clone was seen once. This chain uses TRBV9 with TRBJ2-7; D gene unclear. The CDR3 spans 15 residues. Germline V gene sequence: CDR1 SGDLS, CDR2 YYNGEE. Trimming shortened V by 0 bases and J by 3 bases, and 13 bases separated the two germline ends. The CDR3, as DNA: TGTGCCAGCAGCGTAGGTCTCGAGTTTGGCTACGAGCAGTACTTC. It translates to CASSVGLEFGYEQYF.

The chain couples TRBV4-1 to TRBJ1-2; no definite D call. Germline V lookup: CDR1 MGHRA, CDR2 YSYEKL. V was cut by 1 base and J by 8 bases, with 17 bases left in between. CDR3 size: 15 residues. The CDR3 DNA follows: TGCGCCAGCAGCCAAGGTGTCTTACTACTCTTGGGCTACACCTTC. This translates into CASSQGVLLLLGYTF.

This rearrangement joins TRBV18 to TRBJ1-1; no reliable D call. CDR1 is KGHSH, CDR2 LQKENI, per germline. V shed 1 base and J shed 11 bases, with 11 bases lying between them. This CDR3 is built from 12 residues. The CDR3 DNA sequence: TGTGCCAGCTCACCACAGTTCGCCGCGGCTTTCTTT. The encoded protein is CASSPQFAAAFF.

DNA of the CDR3: TGTGCCAGCAGTCCCCACATGGGGGGACTAGCGGGAGACGAGCAGTTCTTC. It codes for CASSPHMGGLAGDEQFF. The chain links TRBV28 to TRBJ2-1; 14 bases line up with TRBD2. The CDR3 is 17 amino acids. The germline V gene has CDR1 MDHEN and CDR2 SYDVKM. V was clipped by 5 bases and J by 10 bases; unmatched bases: 13.

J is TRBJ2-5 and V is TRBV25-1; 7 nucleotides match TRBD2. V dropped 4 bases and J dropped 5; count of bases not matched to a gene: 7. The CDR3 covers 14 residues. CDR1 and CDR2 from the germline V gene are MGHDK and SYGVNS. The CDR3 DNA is TGTGCCAGCAGTGGGGGACTAAAAGGGGAGACCCAGTACTTC. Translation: CASSGGLKGETQYF.

This CDR3 reads CASSQDFRGYGYTF. The CDR3 nucleotides read TGCGCCAGCAGCCAAGATTTTCGGGGTTATGGCTACACCTTC. The chain combines TRBV4-3 with TRBJ1-2; D remains unclear. The V and J ends lost 0 bases and 5 bases respectively, with 10 bases between them. Per the germline V gene, CDR1 is LGHNA and CDR2 is YSLEER. The CDR3 runs to 14 residues.

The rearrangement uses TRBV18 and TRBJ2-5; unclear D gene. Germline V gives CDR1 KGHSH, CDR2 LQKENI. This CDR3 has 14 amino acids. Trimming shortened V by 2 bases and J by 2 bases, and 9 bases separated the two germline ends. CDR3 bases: TGTGCCAGCTCACCAACGCAGTTACAAGAGACCCAGTACTTC. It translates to CASSPTQLQETQYF.